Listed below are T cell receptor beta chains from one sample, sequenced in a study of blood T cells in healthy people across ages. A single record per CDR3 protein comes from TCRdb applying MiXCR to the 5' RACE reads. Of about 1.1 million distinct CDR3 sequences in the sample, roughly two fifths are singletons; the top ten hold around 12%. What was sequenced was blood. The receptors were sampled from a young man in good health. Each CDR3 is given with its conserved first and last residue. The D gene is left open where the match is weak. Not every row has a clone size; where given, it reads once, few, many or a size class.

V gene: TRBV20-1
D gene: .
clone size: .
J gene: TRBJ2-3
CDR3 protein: CSATGGTATDTQYF
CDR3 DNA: TGCAGTGCTACCGGTGGGACGGCCACAGATACGCAGTATTTT

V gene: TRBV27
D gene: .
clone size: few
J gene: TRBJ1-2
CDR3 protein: CASTRAGALYGYTF
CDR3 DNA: TGTGCCAGCACGAGAGCCGGGGCTCTCTATGGCTACACCTTC

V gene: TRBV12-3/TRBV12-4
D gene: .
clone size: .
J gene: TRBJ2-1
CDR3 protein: CASSDATPYNERFF
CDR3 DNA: TGTGCCAGCAGTGACGCCACTCCCTACAATGAGCGGTTCTTC

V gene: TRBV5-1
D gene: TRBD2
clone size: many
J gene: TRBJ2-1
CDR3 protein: CASSPGGGTYNEQFF
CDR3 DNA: TGCGCCAGCAGCCCGGGCGGGGGGACCTACAATGAGCAGTTCTTC

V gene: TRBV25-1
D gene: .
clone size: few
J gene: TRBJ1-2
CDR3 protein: CASSEETDAYGYTF
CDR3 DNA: TGTGCCAGCAGTGAGGAAACGGACGCATATGGCTACACCTTC

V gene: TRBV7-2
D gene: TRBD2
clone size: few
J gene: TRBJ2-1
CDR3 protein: CASSWTSGGFNEQFF
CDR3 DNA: TGTGCCAGCAGCTGGACTAGCGGGGGTTTCAATGAGCAGTTCTTC

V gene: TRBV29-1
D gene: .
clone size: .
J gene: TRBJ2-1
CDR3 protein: CSVEERRAETQFF
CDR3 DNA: TGCAGCGTTGAAGAGCGCAGGGCAGAGACCCAGTTCTTC

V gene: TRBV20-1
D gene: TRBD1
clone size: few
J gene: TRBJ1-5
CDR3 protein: CSAPAGQGENQPQHF
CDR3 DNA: TGCAGTGCTCCCGCCGGACAGGGGGAGAATCAGCCCCAGCATTTT

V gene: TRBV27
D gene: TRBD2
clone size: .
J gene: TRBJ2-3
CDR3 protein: CASSLWAGVRTDTQYF
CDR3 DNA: TGTGCCAGCAGTTTATGGGCGGGGGTGCGCACAGATACGCAGTATTTT

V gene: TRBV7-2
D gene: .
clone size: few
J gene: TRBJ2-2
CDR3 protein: CASSLYRGGELFF
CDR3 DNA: TGTGCCAGCAGCTTATATCGGGGCGGGGAGCTGTTTTTT

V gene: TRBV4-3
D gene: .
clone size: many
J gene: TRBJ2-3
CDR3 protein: CASSQVANLKTDTQYF
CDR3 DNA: TGCGCCAGCAGCCAAGTCGCTAACCTCAAAACAGATACGCAGTATTTT

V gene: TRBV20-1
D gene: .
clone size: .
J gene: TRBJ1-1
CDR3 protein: CSARGPSLNTEAFF
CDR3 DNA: TGCAGTGCTAGAGGCCCCAGCCTGAACACTGAAGCTTTCTTT

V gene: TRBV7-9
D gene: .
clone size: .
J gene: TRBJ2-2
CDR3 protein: CASSLFGTKKPNTGELFF
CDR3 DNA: TGTGCCAGCAGCTTATTTGGAACCAAAAAACCGAACACCGGGGAGCTGTTTTTT

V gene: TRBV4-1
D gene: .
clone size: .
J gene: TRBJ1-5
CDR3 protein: CASSQAPGDQPQHF
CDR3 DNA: TGCGCCAGCAGCCAAGCCCCAGGGGACCAGCCCCAGCATTTT

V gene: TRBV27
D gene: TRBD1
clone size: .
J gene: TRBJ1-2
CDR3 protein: CASRTDRAEPNYGYTF
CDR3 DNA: TGTGCCAGCAGAACTGACAGGGCTGAGCCTAACTATGGCTACACCTTC

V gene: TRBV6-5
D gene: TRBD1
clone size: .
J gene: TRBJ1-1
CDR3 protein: CASSYTTGGGEAFF
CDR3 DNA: TGTGCCAGCAGTTACACCACAGGGGGTGGTGAAGCTTTCTTT

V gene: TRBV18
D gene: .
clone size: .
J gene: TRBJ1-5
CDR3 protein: CASSPGRLASSNQPQHF
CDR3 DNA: TGTGCCAGCTCACCTGGCAGGCTGGCCTCTAGCAATCAGCCCCAGCATTTT

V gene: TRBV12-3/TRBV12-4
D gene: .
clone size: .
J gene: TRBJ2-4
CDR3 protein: CASTGGGRRNIQYF
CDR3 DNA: TGTGCCAGCACTGGAGGGGGGCGCAGGAACATTCAGTACTTC

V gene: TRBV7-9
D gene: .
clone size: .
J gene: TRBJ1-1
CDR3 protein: CASSSSTGHDTEAFF
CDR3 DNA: TGTGCCAGCAGCTCCTCAACGGGACATGACACTGAAGCTTTCTTT

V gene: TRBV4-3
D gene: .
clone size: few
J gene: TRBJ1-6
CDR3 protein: CASSQGGAYNSPLHF
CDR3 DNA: TGCGCCAGCAGCCAAGGGGGCGCGTATAATTCACCCCTCCACTTT

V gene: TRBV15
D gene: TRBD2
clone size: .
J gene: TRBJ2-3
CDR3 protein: CATSRDQGLAWTDTQYF
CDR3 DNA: TGTGCCACCAGCAGAGATCAAGGACTAGCGTGGACAGATACGCAGTATTTT

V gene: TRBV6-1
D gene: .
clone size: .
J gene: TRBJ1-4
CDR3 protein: CASRTVRGEKLFF
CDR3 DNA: TGTGCCAGCAGGACAGTGAGGGGCGAAAAACTGTTTTTT

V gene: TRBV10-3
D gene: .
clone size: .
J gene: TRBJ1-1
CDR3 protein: CAIRESAGRIGTEAFF
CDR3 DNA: TGTGCCATCAGGGAGTCGGCAGGGCGAATCGGCACTGAAGCTTTCTTT

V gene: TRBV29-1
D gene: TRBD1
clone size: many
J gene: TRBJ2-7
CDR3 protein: CSVEEAGQGLLYEQYF
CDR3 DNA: TGCAGCGTTGAAGAAGCTGGACAGGGTTTACTCTACGAGCAGTACTTC

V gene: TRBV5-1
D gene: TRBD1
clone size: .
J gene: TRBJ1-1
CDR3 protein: CASSLGQGFATEAFF
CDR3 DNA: TGCGCCAGCAGCTTGGGACAGGGGTTTGCCACTGAAGCTTTCTTT

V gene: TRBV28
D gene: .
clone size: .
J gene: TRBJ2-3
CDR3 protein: CASSTLEGGTDTQYF
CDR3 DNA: TGTGCCAGCAGTACCCTCGAGGGGGGTACAGATACGCAGTATTTT

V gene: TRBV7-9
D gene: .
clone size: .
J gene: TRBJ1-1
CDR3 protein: CASSSGPAGTEKPEAFF
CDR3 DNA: TGTGCCAGCAGCTCGGGACCGGCCGGGACGGAAAAGCCTGAAGCTTTCTTT

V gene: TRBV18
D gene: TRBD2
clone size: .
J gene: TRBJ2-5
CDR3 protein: CASSPLQGTSGAINEQYF
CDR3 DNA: TGTGCCAGCTCACCTCTACAAGGGACTAGCGGGGCAATCAATGAGCAGTACTTC

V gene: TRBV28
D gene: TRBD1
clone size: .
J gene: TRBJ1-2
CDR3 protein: CASQTGGNYGYTF
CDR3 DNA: TGTGCCAGCCAGACAGGGGGGAACTATGGCTACACCTTC

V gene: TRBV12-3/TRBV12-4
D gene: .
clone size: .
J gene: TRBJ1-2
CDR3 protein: CASSSSYRIRDYGYTF
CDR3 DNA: TGTGCCAGCAGTTCTTCTTACAGGATCCGGGACTATGGCTACACCTTC

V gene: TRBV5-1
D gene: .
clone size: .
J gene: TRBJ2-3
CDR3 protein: CASSTSSRGTDTQYF
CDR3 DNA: TGCGCCAGCAGCACTAGCTCACGCGGCACAGATACGCAGTATTTT

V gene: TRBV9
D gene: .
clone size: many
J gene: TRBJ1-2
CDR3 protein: CASSAGYGYTF
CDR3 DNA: TGTGCCAGCAGTGCAGGGTATGGCTACACCTTC

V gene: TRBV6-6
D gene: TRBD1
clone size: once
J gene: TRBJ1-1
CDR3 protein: CASSQRQGASTEAFF
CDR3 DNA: TGTGCCAGCAGTCAACGACAGGGGGCTTCCACTGAAGCTTTCTTT

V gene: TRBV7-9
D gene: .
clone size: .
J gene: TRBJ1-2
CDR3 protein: CASTQGAPYGYTF
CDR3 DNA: TGTGCCAGCACGCAGGGAGCACCATATGGCTACACCTTC

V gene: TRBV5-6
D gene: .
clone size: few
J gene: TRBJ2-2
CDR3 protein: CASSLKGANTGELFF
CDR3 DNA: TGTGCCAGCAGCTTGAAGGGGGCGAACACCGGGGAGCTGTTTTTT

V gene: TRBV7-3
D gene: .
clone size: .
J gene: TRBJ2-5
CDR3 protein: CASSLTGQEQETQYF
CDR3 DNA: TGTGCCAGCAGCTTAACGGGACAAGAGCAAGAGACCCAGTACTTC

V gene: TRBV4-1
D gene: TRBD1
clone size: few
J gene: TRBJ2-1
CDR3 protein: CASSLTDRGLYNEQFF
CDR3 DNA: TGCGCCAGCAGCCTCACGGACAGGGGGCTCTACAATGAGCAGTTCTTC

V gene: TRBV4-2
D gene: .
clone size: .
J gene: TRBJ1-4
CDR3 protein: CASSQDKIDGDRHEKLFF
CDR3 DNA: TGTGCCAGCAGCCAAGATAAAATCGACGGGGATCGACATGAAAAACTGTTTTTT

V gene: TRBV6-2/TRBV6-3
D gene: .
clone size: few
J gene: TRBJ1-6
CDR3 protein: CASSYSIFRDNSPLHF
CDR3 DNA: TGTGCCAGCAGTTACTCGATTTTTAGAGATAATTCACCCCTCCACTTT

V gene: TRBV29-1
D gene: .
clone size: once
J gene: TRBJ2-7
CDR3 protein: CSAGGGGGRNEQYF
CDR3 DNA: TGCAGCGCTGGTGGGGGAGGCGGGCGGAATGAGCAGTACTTC

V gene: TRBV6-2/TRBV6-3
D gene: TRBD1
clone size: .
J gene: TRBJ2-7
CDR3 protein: CASSSNRGPSYEQYF
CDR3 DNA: TGTGCCAGCAGTTCAAACAGGGGGCCCTCCTACGAGCAGTACTTC

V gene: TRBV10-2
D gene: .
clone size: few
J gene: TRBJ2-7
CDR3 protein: CASSELTGSYEQYF
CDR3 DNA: TGCGCCAGCAGTGAGCTGACGGGTTCCTACGAGCAGTACTTC

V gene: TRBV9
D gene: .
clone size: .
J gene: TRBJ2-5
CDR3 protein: CASSVRDGLRETQYF
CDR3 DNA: TGTGCCAGCAGCGTCCGAGACGGACTGAGGGAGACCCAGTACTTC

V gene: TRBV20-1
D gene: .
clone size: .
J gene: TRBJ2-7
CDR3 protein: CGARVQYEQYF
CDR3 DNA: TGCGGTGCTAGAGTTCAGTACGAGCAGTACTTC

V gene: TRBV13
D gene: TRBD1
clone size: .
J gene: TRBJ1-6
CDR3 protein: CASSSKTTGAWDSPLHF
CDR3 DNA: TGTGCCAGCAGCTCAAAAACGACAGGGGCATGGGATTCACCCCTCCACTTT

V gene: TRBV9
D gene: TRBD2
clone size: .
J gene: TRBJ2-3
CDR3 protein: CASSVGRTSHTDTQYF
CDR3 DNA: TGTGCCAGCAGCGTAGGCCGGACTAGCCACACAGATACGCAGTATTTT